A selection of T cell receptor beta chains follows, all from one sample in a study of blood T cell repertoires in COVID-19. Using immunoSEQ multiplex PCR, the repertoire was profiled, and TCRdb retains in-frame clones only, with some absent. This table has 130,000 to 150,000 clones, 80% to 90% appearing once. Sequenced material: peripheral blood. These receptors originate from a human donor in a cohort sampled during active COVID-19. Both conserved end residues are part of each CDR3. A D gene is named only where the DNA matches it firmly. Not all rows give a size; the values are once, few, many and, for expanded clones, a class.

cdr3_aa cdr3_nt j_call clone_size v_call d_call
CATSRERELNSPLHF TGTGCCACCAGCAGAGAGCGGGAACTAAATTCACCCCTCCACTTT TRBJ1-6 NA TRBV15 NA
CASSREVLTEAFF TGTGCCAGCTCACGGGAGGTTCTCACTGAAGCTTTCTTT TRBJ1-1 once TRBV18 NA
CSVETGGRYF TGCAGCGTTGAAACAGGGGGAAGGTACTTC TRBJ2-4 NA TRBV29-1 TRBD1
CASTRQENTGELFF TGTGCCAGCACCCGGCAGGAGAACACCGGGGAGCTGTTTTTT TRBJ2-2 NA TRBV9 NA
CASSSKPQLGGMNIQYF TGTGCCAGCAGCTCAAAGCCTCAACTAGGCGGTATGAACATTCAGTACTTC TRBJ2-4 NA TRBV7-9 NA
CASSSAGAEQYF TGCGCCAGCAGCTCCGCGGGGGCCGAGCAGTACTTC TRBJ2-7 NA TRBV5-1 NA
CATSDPRGPGELFF TGTGCCACCAGTGATCCGCGGGGGCCCGGGGAGCTGTTTTTT TRBJ2-2 NA TRBV24-1 NA
CASSYSGGITEAFF TGTGCCAGCAGTTACTCGGGGGGGATCACTGAAGCTTTCTTT TRBJ1-1 NA TRBV6-6 NA
CASSRTGLNEKLFF TGTGCCAGCAGCCGGACAGGGTTAAATGAAAAACTGTTTTTT TRBJ1-4 NA TRBV7-2 TRBD1
CASSFDTGGGYTF TGTGCCAGCAGCTTTGACACAGGGGGAGGCTACACCTTC TRBJ1-2 NA TRBV5-6 TRBD1
CASSPDINYGYTF TGTGCCAGCAGCCCGGACATTAACTATGGCTACACCTTC TRBJ1-2 once TRBV6-5 NA
CASSQGTGAAFF TGTGCCAGCAGCCAAGGGACAGGGGCGGCTTTCTTT TRBJ1-1 NA TRBV3-1/TRBV3-2 TRBD1
CASSSLRGRYTEAFF TGTGCCAGCAGCTCACTTAGGGGGCGCTACACTGAAGCTTTCTTT TRBJ1-1 NA TRBV11-2 TRBD1
CASSLAADRNRPQHF TGTGCCAGCAGCTTAGCCGCGGACAGGAATCGGCCCCAGCATTTT TRBJ1-5 NA TRBV7-4 TRBD1